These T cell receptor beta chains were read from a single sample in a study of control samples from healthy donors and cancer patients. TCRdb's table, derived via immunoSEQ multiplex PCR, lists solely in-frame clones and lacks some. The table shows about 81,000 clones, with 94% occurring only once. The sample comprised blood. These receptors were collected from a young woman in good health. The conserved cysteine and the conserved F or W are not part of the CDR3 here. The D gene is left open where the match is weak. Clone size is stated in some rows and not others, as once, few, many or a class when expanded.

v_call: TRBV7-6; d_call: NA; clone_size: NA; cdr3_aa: ASSLNRRSQETQY
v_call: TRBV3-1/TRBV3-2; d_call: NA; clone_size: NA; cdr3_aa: ASSPPGRAPQH
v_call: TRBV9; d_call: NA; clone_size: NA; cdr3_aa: ASSVDQRKTGYT
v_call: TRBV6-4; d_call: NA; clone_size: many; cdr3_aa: ASSLDSTGELF
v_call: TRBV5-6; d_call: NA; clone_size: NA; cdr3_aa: ASSLDLNTEAF
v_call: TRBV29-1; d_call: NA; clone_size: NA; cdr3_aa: SVGGGNQPQH
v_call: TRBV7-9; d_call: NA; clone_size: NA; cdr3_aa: ASSLAGIETQY
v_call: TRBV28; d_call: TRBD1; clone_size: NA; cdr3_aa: ASSLTGANEKLF
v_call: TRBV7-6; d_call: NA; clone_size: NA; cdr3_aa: ASSLLWRGGDSPLH
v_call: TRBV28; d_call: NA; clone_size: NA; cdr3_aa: ASSARQAMGNQPQH
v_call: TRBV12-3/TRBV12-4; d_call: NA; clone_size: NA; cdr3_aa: ASSFSGGGEQY
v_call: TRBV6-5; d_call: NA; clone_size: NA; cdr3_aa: ASHPSVDSNQPQH
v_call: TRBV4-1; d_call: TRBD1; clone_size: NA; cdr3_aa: ASSQTGEVGEQY
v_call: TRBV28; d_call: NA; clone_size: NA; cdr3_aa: AANRGNQPQH
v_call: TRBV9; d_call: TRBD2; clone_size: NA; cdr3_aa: ASSGLAGFVGETQY
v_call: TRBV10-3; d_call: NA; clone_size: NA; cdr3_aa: AISESQGDGAF
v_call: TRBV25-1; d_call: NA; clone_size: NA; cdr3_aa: ASSDRDTEAF
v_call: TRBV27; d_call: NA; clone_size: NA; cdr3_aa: ASSSSGQENDGYT
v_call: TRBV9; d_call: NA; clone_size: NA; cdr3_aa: ASSRSASGVTYEQY
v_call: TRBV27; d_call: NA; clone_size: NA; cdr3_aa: ASSWMGDSPLH
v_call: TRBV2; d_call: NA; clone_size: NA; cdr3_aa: ASTHGQSNGTQY
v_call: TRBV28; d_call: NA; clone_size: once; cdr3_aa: ASSPYTRQQY
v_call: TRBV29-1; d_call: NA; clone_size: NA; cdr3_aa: SVGGTLGDTGELF